The following is a T cell receptor (beta chain) sequence with its context. Some clones are missing from TCRdb's copy, which holds only in-frame ones; the method was immunoSEQ multiplex PCR. The top ten clones hold approximately 2.2% of a sample with roughly 250,000 clones, roughly 84% of them seen once. This CDR3 contains 17 residues. In germline, CDR1 is KGHSH, CDR2 LQKENI. V dropped 6 bases and J dropped 1; count of bases not matched to a gene: 8. This sample is part of a study of blood T cell repertoires in COVID-19. The overall study: Samples taken during acute and convalescent COVID-19 were collected in the United States, Italy and Spain. Sources were T cells, B-cell-depleted T cells, or PBMCs; the material itself was cDNA or gDNA.

The receptor comes from a woman aged 35 to 49 who had recovered from COVID-19. Sequencing was carried out using peripheral blood. The chain couples TRBV18 to TRBJ2-7; 14 bases line up with TRBD2. CDR3 nucleotide sequence: TGTGCCAGCTCTCCCGGACTAGCGGGGGGCCCATCCTACGAGCAGTACTTC. It specifies CASSPGLAGGPSYEQYF.